The 16 T cell receptor beta chains listed next were all sequenced from one sample in a study of blood T cell repertoires in COVID-19. The method was immunoSEQ multiplex PCR; TCRdb's version includes in-frame clones alone and lacks a portion of them. The table includes some 250,000 clones, 70% to 85% detected once. Sequencing was performed on PBMCs or T cells enriched from blood (not recorded which). The receptors derive from a man aged 35 to 55 who had recovered from COVID-19.

The chain couples TRBV11-2 to TRBJ1-1, with D perhaps TRBD1 (5 bases). Germline assignment: CDR1 SGHAT and CDR2 FQNNGV. The CDR3 runs 14 residues. Trimming cost V 5 bases and J 7 bases, with 17 bases left between them. CDR3 nucleotide sequence: TGTGCCAGCAGCCCGGCGCTGGGGCCGGTTGAAGCTTTCTTT. Translation gives CASSPALGPVEAFF.

This clone was counted once. This chain links TRBV18 with TRBJ2-7; TRBD1 matches at 7 bases. This CDR3 is 13 amino acids long. Losses at the gene ends were 3 bases for V and 2 bases for J; bases not matched to a gene: 1. The germline gives CDR1 KGHSH, CDR2 LQKENI. CDR3 region: CASSPDRAYEQYF. In DNA form, the CDR3 reads TGTGCCAGCTCACCTGACAGGGCCTACGAGCAGTACTTC.

J is TRBJ2-1 and V is TRBV7-9; 12 bases align to TRBD2. In germline, CDR1 is SEHNR, CDR2 FQNEAQ (reference sequence). The CDR3 is 15 residues long. V gave up 5 bases and J gave up 9 bases; unmatched junction bases: 8. The CDR3 is CASSPGLAGWSEQFF. Written as DNA, the CDR3 is TGTGCCAGCAGCCCCGGACTAGCGGGATGGAGTGAGCAGTTCTTC.

This clone was recorded once. The chain uses TRBV6-1 and TRBJ2-3; 15 bases fit TRBD2. The CDR3 length is 14 residues. The germline CDR1 and CDR2 sequences are MNHNS and SASEGT. V was clipped by 3 bases and J by 14 bases; unmatched bases: 6. In DNA, the CDR3 is TGTGCCAGCAGTGAGAGGGGACTAGCGGGGGGCCCGTATTTT. It translates to CASSERGLAGGPYF.

The chain couples TRBV5-1 to TRBJ1-1; a weak D match, TRBD1 (5 bases). The length of the CDR3 is 13 residues. Germline CDR1 reads SGHRS; CDR2 reads YFSETQ. The V gene lost 3 bases and the J gene lost 6 bases, with 12 bases spanning the gap. CDR3 DNA sequence: TGCGCCAGCAGCTCCCCCTCGGGGGCTGAAGCTTTCTTT. It specifies CASSSPSGAEAFF.

V is TRBV2 and J is TRBJ2-5, with D perhaps TRBD1 (6 bases). The CDR3 extends over 14 amino acids. Germline V gene sequence: CDR1 SNHLY, CDR2 FYNNEI. Trimming pared 6 bases from V and 7 bases from J, leaving 18 bases between. The CDR3 spells CASSAGTPVVTQYF. CDR3 in DNA: TGTGCCAGCAGCGCCGGGACACCGGTTGTGACCCAGTACTTC. Full variable domain (outside the CDR3, taken from reference TRBV2 and TRBJ2-5): EPEVTQTPSHQVTQMGQEVILRCVPISNHLYFYWYRQILGQKVEFLVSFYNNEISEKSEIFDDQFSVERPDGSNFTLKIRSTKLEDSAMYFCASSAGTPVVTQYFGPGTRLLVL.

The chain combines TRBV2 with TRBJ2-3, with 7 bases fitting TRBD1. The length of the CDR3 is 15 residues. Per germline, CDR1 SNHLY and CDR2 FYNNEI. V was pared by 6 bases and J by 1 base, with 7 bases of the junction left unmatched. The CDR3 nucleotides are TGTGCCAGCAGCCCCCGACAGGGAGGCACAGATACGCAGTATTTT. Its translation: CASSPRQGGTDTQYF.

The V and J genes are TRBV30 and TRBJ1-3; weak D call: TRBD1 (6 bases). CDR3 size: 15 residues. Germline values: CDR1 GTSNPN, CDR2 SVGIG (reference sequence). Trimming took 3 bases from V and 1 from J, leaving 13 bases between them. The CDR3 DNA reads TGTGCCTGGAGCCTGAAAACAGGGTCTGGAAACACCATATATTTT. Protein sequence: CAWSLKTGSGNTIYF.

This clone was detected only a few times. The genes are TRBV5-1 and TRBJ2-4; D is unresolved. CDR1 is SGHRS, CDR2 YFSETQ, per germline. This CDR3 is built from 14 residues. Trimming removed 0 bases at V and 0 bases at J, with 4 bases between. In DNA, the CDR3 is TGCGCCAGCAGCTTGGAACTAGCCAAAAACATTCAGTACTTC. This encodes CASSLELAKNIQYF.

This chain links TRBV29-1 with TRBJ1-5; D possibly corresponds to TRBD1 (5 bases). CDR3 length: 13 residues. Germline CDR1 is SQVTM and CDR2 is ANQGSEA. Trimming left V 5 bases short and J 7 bases short, with 15 bases between. The CDR3, as DNA: TGCAGCGTTATAGGCGGGACGGGCCAGCCCCAGCATTTT. This translates into CSVIGGTGQPQHF.

V usage is TRBV6-5 and J usage is TRBJ2-1, with TRBD2 as a possible D gene (7 bases). Trimming took off 8 bases at V and 3 bases at J, with 11 bases between the two ends. Per germline, CDR1 MNHEY and CDR2 SVGAGI. This CDR3 contains 13 residues. The chain's CDR3 is CASRGAIYNEQFF. CDR3 nucleotide sequence: TGTGCCAGCCGGGGGGCCATCTACAATGAGCAGTTCTTC.

J is TRBJ2-7 and V is TRBV2; maybe TRBD1 (5 bases). The germline gives CDR1 SNHLY, CDR2 FYNNEI. Trimming took off 7 bases at V and 0 bases at J, with 7 bases between the two ends. CDR3 size: 12 residues. The CDR3 DNA is TGTGCCAGCACAGGGATCTCCTACGAGCAGTACTTC. It yields the protein CASTGISYEQYF.

This chain connects TRBV2 to TRBJ2-2; 12 bases line up with TRBD2. The CDR3 spans 15 residues. Germline loops: CDR1 SNHLY, CDR2 FYNNEI. V was pared by 8 bases and J by 6 bases, with 7 bases of the junction left unmatched. The CDR3 sequence: CASVALAGGPGELFF. The CDR3 coding sequence is TGTGCCAGCGTCGCCCTAGCGGGGGGGCCCGGGGAGCTGTTTTTT. Full variable domain (missing parts from reference TRBV2 and TRBJ2-2): EPEVTQTPSHQVTQMGQEVILRCVPISNHLYFYWYRQILGQKVEFLVSFYNNEISEKSEIFDDQFSVERPDGSNFTLKIRSTKLEDSAMYFCASVALAGGPGELFFGEGSRLTVL.

The J gene is TRBJ1-1, the V gene TRBV14; TRBD1 matches 11 bases. The CDR3 runs to 16 residues. Trimming took 3 bases from V and 1 from J; bases not matched to a gene: 4. Germline V lookup: CDR1 SGHDN, CDR2 FVKESK. CDR3 amino acids: CASSQGTGGPNTEAFF. DNA of the CDR3: TGTGCCAGCAGCCAGGGGACAGGGGGACCGAACACTGAAGCTTTCTTT.

In this sample, this clone turned up once. V gene TRBV9 combines with J gene TRBJ1-5; a possible D gene is TRBD1 (6 bases). The V gene's germline CDR1 is SGDLS and CDR2 YYNGEE. The V gene lost 0 bases and the J gene lost 6 bases, with 10 bases spanning the gap. CDR3 length: 14 amino acids. This chain's CDR3 is CASSVATGIQPQHF. Written as DNA, the CDR3 is TGTGCCAGCAGCGTAGCTACAGGGATTCAGCCCCAGCATTTT.

The chain joins TRBV7-9 to TRBJ1-6, with TRBD1 matching over 9 bases. Germline V gene lookup returns CDR1 SEHNR and CDR2 FQNEAQ (reference sequence). This CDR3 has 15 residues. Losses at the gene ends were 5 bases for V and 9 bases for J; bases not matched to a gene: 8. The CDR3 DNA reads as TGTGCCAGCAGCCGACCGGGACAGGGCCTTTCACCCCTCCACTTT. It codes for CASSRPGQGLSPLHF.